These T cell receptor beta chains were read from a single sample in a study of radiotherapy plus CTLA-4 blockade in lung cancer. Libraries were prepared by immunoSEQ multiplex PCR; TCRdb keeps only in-frame clonotypes and omits some of them. Here the sample spans tens of thousands of clones, about 80% being singletons. This sample comprised peripheral blood, obtained from a patient treated with radiotherapy plus ipilimumab. The source of these receptors is a human donor with non-small cell lung cancer who had a partial response to radiotherapy plus ipilimumab. The conserved cysteine and the conserved F or W are not part of the CDR3 here. Fields, in order: CDR3 length, V gene, J gene, CDR3 protein.

13	TRBV11-3	TRBJ2-1	ASSPPLSGVNEQF
12	TRBV9	TRBJ2-1	ASSPRLILAEQF
12	TRBV7-2	TRBJ1-1	ASSLAALNTEAF
12	TRBV30	TRBJ1-6	AWSLDRGGSPLH
11	TRBV19	TRBJ1-5	ASRREGNQPQH
15	TRBV4-2	TRBJ1-3	ASSQDHGGQGGNTIY
14	TRBV7-9	TRBJ2-4	ASSLGGQGAKNIQY
13	TRBV11-1	TRBJ2-4	ASSLMQGSQNIQY
13	TRBV5-1	TRBJ1-2	ASSFMGGSGGGYT
8	TRBV4-2	TRBJ1-5	ASSPRSQH
11	TRBV28	TRBJ2-2	ASSSTGTGELF
12	TRBV5-4	TRBJ2-3	ASSADRKKHTQY
13	TRBV5-1	TRBJ2-3	ASSFLAGVGDTQY
11	TRBV11-2	TRBJ2-7	ASSFTNGYEQY
9	TRBV5-1	TRBJ2-3	ASRTDRLMY
13	TRBV10-3	TRBJ2-1	AISPDGGTATEQF
12	TRBV5-1	TRBJ1-1	ASSLGRGNTEAF
14	TRBV6-6	TRBJ1-6	ASTERTGSYNSPLH
13	TRBV5-4	TRBJ1-1	ASRDAGQVNTEAF
15	TRBV5-6	TRBJ2-5	ASSLAQSGQGQETQY
12	TRBV7-9	TRBJ2-5	ASSSRDSEETQY
13	TRBV7-2	TRBJ1-3	ASSLEGSGGNTIY
11	TRBV5-1	TRBJ2-7	ASSLDGVNEQY
13	TRBV5-1	TRBJ2-2	ASSLRTGVLGELF
13	TRBV9	TRBJ2-3	ASSAGLASTDTQY
12	TRBV27	TRBJ1-5	ASRQGGSNQPQH
15	TRBV7-6	TRBJ1-4	ASSLVAQGATNEKLF
13	TRBV5-6	TRBJ2-7	ASSGQTLGGYEQY
14	TRBV27	-	ASSFTLGAGGYEQY
12	TRBV11-1	TRBJ2-2	ADGGRTNTGELF
13	TRBV5-1	TRBJ1-3	ASSSGQGNGNTIY
14	TRBV28	TRBJ1-5	ASSLFTRGRGQPQH
10	TRBV19	TRBJ2-2	ASSISGRQLF
16	TRBV5-4	TRBJ2-3	ASSSSGRKGLQGGTQY
11	TRBV5-1	TRBJ2-7	ASSFGQLYEQY
13	TRBV6-6	TRBJ2-2	ASSPRGLNTGELF
11	TRBV10-2	TRBJ1-1	ASSGSRNTEAF
14	TRBV5-1	TRBJ1-3	ASSLAWAGSGNTIY
14	TRBV27	TRBJ2-3	ASSFQQGFGTDTQY
11	TRBV7-6	TRBJ1-1	ASSLERGTEAF
10	TRBV6-4	TRBJ2-7	ASRGHPYEQY
13	TRBV5-1	TRBJ2-3	ASSFPLAAPDTQY
12	TRBV11-2	TRBJ2-5	ASSPWTSGETQY